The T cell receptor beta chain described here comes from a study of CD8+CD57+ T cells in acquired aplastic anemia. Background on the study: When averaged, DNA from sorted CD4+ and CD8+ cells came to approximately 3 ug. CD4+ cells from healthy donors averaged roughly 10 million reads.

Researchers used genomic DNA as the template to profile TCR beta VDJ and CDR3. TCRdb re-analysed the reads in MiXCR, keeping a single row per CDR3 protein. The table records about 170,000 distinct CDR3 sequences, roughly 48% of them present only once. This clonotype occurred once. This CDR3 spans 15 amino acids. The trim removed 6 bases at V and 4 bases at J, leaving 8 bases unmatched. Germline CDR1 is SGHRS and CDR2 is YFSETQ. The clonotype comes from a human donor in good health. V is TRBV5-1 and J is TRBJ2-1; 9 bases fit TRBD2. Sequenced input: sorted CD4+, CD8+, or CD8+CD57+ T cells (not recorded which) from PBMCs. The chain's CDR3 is CASTPGLARYNEQFF. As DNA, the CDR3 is TGCGCCAGCACCCCGGGACTAGCAAGGTACAATGAGCAGTTCTTC.